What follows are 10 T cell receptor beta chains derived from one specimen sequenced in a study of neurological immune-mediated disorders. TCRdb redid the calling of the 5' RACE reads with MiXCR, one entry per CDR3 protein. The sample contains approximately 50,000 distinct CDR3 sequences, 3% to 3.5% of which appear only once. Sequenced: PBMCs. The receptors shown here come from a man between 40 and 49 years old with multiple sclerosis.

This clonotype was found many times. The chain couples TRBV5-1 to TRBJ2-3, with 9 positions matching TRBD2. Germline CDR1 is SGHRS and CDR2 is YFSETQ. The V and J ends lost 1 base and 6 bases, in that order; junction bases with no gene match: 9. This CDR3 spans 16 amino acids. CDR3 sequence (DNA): TGCGCCAGCAGCTTGTACGCGCGGGGGGGCCTTGATACGCAGTATTTT. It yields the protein CASSLYARGGLDTQYF.

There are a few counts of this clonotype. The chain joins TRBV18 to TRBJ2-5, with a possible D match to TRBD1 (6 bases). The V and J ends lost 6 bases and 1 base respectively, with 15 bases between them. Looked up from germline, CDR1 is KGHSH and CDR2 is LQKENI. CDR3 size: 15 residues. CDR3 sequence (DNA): TGTGCCAGCTCCCCAGAGAGGACAGTCCAAGAGACCCAGTACTTC. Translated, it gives CASSPERTVQETQYF.

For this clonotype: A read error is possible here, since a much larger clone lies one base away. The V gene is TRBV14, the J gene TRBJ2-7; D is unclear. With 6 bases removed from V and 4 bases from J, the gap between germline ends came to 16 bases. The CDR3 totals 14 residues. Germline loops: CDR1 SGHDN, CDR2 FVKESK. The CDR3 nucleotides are TGTGCCAGCAGTCTGTATAGAGGTGGGTACGAGCAGTACTTC. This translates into CASSLYRGGYEQYF. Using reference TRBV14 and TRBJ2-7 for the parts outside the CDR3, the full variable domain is EAGVTQFPSHSVIEKGQTVTLRCDPISGHDNLYWYRRVMGKEIKFLLHFVKESKQDESGMPNNRFLAERTGGTYSTLKVQPAELEDSGVYFCASSLYRGGYEQYFGPGTRLTVT.

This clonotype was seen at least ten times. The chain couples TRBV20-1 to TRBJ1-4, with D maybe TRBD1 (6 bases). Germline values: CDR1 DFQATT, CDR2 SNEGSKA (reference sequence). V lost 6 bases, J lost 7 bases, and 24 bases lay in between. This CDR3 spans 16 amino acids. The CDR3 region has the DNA TGCAGTGCCGCCCGCGCGCCACAGGGATCAGGTGAAAAACTGTTTTTT. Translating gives CSAARAPQGSGEKLFF.

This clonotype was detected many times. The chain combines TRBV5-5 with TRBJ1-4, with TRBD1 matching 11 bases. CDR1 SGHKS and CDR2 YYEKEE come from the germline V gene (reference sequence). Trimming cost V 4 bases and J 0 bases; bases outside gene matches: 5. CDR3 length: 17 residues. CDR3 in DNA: TGTGCCAGCAGCGATCGGACAGGGGGCGCAACTAATGAAAAACTGTTTTTT. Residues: CASSDRTGGATNEKLFF.

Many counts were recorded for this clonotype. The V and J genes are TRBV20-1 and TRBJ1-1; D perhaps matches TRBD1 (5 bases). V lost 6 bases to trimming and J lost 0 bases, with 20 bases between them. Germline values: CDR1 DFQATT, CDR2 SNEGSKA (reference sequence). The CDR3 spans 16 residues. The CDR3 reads CSAPGTPARVNTEAFF. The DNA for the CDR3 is TGCAGTGCGCCTGGGACCCCGGCTCGAGTGAACACTGAAGCTTTCTTT.

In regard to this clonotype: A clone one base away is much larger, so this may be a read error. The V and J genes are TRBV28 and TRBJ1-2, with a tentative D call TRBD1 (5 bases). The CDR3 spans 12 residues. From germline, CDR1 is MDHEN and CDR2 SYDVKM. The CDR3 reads CVSSRGELGYTF. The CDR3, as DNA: TGTGTCAGCTCAAGGGGTGAACTAGGCTACACCTTC.

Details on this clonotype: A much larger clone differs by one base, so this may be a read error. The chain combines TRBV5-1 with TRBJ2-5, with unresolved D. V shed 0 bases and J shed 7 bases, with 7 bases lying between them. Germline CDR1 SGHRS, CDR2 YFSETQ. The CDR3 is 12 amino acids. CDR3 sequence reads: CASSLDLGTQYF. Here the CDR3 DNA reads TGCGCCAGCAGCTTGGACTTGGGGACCCAGTACTTC.

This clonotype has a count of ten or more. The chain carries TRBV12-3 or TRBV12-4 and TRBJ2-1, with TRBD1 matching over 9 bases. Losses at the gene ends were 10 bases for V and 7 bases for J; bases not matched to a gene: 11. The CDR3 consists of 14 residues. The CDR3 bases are TGTGCCACCGGGACCGGGACAGGGAGAAATGAGCAGTTCTTC. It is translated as CATGTGTGRNEQFF.

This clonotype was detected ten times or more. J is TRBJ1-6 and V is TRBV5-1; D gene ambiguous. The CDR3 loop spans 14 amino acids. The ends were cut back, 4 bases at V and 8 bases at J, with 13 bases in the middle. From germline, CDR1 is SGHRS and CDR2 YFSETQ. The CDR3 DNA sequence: TGCGCCAGCAGCCCCGGCTCAGCCTATTCACCCCTCCACTTT. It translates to CASSPGSAYSPLHF.